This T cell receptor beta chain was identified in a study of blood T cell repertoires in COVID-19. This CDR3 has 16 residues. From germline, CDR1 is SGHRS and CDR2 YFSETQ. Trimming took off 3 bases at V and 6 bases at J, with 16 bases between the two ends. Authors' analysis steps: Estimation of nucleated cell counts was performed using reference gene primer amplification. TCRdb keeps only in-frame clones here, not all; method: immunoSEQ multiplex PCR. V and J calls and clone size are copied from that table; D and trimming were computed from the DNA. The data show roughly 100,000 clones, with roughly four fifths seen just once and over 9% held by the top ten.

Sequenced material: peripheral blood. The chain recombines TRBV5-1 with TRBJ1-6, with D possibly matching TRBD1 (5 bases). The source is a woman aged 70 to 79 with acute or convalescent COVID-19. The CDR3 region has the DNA TGCGCCAGCAGCTCGCCGGACGGGGGAGCTAATTCACCCCTCCACTTT. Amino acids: CASSSPDGGANSPLHF.